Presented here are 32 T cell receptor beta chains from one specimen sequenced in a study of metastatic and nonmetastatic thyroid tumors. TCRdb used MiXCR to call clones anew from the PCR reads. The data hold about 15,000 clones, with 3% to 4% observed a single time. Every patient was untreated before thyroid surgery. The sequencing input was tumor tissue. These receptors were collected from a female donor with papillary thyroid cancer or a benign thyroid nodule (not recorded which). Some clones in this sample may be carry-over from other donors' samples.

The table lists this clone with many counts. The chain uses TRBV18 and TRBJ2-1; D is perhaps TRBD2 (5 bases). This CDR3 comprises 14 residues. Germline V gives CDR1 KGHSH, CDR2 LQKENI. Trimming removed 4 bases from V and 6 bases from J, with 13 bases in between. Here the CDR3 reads CASSRAGGLNEQFF. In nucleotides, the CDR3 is TGTGCCAGCTCACGGGCAGGAGGTCTCAATGAGCAGTTCTTC.

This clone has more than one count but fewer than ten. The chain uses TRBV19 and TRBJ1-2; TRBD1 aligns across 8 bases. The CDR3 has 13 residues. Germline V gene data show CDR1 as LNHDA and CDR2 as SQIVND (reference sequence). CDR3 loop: CGKTGGVGYGYTF. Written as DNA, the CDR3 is TGTGGGAAAACAGGGGGGGTTGGCTATGGCTACACCTTC.

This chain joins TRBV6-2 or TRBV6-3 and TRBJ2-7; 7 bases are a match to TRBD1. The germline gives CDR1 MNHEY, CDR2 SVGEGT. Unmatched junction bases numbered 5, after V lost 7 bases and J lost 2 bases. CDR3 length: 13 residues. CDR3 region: CASNHRGAYEQYF. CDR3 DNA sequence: TGTGCCAGCAACCACAGGGGAGCCTACGAGCAGTACTTC.

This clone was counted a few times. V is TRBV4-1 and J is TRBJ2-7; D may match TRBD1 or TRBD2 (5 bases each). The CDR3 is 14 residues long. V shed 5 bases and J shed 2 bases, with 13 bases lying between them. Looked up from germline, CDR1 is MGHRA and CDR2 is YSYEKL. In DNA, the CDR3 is TGCGCCAGCAGCGCTCCGGGACGAACCTACGAGCAGTACTTC. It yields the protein CASSAPGRTYEQYF.

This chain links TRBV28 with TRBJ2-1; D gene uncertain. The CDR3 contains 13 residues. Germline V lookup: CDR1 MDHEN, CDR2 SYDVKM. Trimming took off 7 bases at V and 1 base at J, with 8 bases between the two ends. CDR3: CASTQDSYNEQFF. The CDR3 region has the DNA TGTGCCAGCACTCAGGATTCCTACAATGAGCAGTTCTTC.

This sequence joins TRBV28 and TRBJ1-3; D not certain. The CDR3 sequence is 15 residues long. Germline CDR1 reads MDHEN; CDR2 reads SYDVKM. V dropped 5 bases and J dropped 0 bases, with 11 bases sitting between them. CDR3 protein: CASSEHSRSGNTIYF. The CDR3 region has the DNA TGTGCCAGCAGTGAACACTCGCGCTCTGGAAACACCATATATTTT.

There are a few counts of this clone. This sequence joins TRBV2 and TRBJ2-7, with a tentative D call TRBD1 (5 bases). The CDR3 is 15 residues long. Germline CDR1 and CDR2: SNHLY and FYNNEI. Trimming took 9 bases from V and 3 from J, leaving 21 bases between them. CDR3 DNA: TGTGCCAGTGGGCCAGGGTTTTCCCGTCACTACGAGCAGTACTTC. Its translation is CASGPGFSRHYEQYF.

The CDR3 region has the DNA TGTGCCAGCAGCCAATCAATCTACGAGCAGTACTTC. Amino acids: CASSQSIYEQYF. The gene calls are TRBV16 and TRBJ2-7; D is unclear. The CDR3 is made up of 12 amino acids. CDR1 and CDR2 (germline): KGHSY, FQNENV. V was cut by 0 bases and J by 3 bases, with 3 bases left in between. The entire variable domain, with the rest obtained from reference TRBV16 and TRBJ2-7, is as follows: GEEVAQTPKHLVRGEGQKAKLYCAPIKGHSYVFWYQQVLKNEFKFLISFQNENVFDETGMPKERFSAKCLPNSPCSLEIQATKLEDSAVYFCASSQSIYEQYFGPGTRLTVT.

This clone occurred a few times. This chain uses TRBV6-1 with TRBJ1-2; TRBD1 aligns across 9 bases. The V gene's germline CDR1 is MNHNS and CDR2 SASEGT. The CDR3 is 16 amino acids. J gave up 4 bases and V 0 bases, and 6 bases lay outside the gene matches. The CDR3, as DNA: TGTGCCAGCAGTGAAGCGCTGGGACAGGGAGGCTATGGCTACACCTTC. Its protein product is CASSEALGQGGYGYTF.

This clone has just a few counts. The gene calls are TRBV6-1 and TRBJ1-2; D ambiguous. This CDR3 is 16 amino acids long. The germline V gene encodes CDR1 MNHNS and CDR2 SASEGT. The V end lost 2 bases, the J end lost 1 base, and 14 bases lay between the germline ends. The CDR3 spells CASSESETPLNYGYTF. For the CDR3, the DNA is TGTGCCAGCAGTGAAAGCGAGACTCCTCTTAACTATGGCTACACCTTC.

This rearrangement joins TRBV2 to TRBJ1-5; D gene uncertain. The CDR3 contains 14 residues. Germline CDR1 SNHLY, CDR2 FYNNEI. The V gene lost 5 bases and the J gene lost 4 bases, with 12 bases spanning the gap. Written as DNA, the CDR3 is TGTGCCAGCAGTTCAAGCCGGGGAAATCAGCCCCAGCATTTT. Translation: CASSSSRGNQPQHF.

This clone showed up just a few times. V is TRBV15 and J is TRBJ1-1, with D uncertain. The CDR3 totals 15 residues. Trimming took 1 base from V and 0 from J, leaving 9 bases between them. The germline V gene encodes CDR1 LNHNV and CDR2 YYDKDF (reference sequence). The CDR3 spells CATSRGRTLNTEAFF. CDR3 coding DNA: TGTGCCACCAGCAGAGGTCGGACCCTGAACACTGAAGCTTTCTTT.

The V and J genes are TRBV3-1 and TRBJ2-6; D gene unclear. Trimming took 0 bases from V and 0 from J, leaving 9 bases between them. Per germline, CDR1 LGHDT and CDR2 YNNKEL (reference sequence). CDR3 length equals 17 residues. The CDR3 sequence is CASSQEGSTSGANVLTF. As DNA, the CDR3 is TGTGCCAGCAGCCAAGAGGGTTCGACCTCTGGGGCCAACGTCCTGACTTTC. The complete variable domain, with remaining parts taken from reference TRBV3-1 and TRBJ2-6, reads DTAVSQTPKYLVTQMGNDKSIKCEQNLGHDTMYWYKQDSKKFLKIMFSYNNKELIINETVPNRFSPKSPDKAHLNLHINSLELGDSAVYFCASSQEGSTSGANVLTFGAGSRLTVL.

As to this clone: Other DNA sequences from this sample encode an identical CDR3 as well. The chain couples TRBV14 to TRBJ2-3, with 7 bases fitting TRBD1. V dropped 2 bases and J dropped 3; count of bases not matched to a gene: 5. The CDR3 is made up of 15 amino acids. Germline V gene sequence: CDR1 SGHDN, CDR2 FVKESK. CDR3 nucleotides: TGTGCCAGCAGCCAAAACGACAGGGAAACAGATACGCAGTATTTT. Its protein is CASSQNDRETDTQYF. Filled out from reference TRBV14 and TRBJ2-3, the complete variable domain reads EAGVTQFPSHSVIEKGQTVTLRCDPISGHDNLYWYRRVMGKEIKFLLHFVKESKQDESGMPNNRFLAERTGGTYSTLKVQPAELEDSGVYFCASSQNDRETDTQYFGPGTRLTVL.

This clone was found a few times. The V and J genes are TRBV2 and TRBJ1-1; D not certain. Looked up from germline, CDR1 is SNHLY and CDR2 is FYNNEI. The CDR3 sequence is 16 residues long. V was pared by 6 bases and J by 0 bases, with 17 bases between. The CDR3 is CASRTPLGRLNTEAFF. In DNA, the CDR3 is TGTGCCAGCAGAACCCCCCTAGGCAGGCTGAACACTGAAGCTTTCTTT.

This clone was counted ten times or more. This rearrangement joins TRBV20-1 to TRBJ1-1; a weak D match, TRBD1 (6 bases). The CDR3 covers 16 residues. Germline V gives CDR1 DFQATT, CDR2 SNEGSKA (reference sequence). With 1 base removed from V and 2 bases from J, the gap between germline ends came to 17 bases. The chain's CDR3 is CSARGKKGHLNTEAFF. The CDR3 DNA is TGCAGTGCTAGAGGTAAGAAGGGACACCTAAACACTGAAGCTTTCTTT.

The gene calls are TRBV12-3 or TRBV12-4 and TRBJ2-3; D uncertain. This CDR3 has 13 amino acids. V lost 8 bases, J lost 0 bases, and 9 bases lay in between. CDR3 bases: TGTGCCAGCCGGGCTACTAGCACAGATACGCAGTATTTT. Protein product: CASRATSTDTQYF.

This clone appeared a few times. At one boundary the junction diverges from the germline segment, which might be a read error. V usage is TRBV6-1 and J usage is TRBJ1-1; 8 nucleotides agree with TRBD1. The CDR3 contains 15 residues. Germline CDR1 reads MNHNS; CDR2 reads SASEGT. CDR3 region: CASNEPVTGETEAFF. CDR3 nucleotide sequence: TGTGCCAGCAATGAACCGGTGACAGGGGAAACAGAAGCTTTCTTT.

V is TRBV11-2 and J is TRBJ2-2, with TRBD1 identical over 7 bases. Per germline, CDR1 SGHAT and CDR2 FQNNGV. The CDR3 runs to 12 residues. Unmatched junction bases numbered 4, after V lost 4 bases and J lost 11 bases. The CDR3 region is CASSSNRGELFF. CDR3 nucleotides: TGTGCCAGCAGCTCTAACAGGGGAGAGCTGTTTTTT.

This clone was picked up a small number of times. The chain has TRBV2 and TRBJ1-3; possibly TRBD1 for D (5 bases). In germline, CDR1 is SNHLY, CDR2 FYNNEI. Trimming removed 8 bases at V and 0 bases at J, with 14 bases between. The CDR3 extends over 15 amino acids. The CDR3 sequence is CASAGDRVSGNTIYF. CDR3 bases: TGTGCCAGCGCCGGGGACCGGGTCTCTGGAAACACCATATATTTT.

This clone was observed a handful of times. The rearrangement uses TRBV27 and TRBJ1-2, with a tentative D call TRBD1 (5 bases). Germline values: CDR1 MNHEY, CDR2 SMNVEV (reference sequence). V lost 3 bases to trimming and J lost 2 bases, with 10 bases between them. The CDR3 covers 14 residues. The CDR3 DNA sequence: TGTGCCAGCAGTTTGGGGGGGATGAACTATGGCTACACCTTC. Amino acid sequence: CASSLGGMNYGYTF.

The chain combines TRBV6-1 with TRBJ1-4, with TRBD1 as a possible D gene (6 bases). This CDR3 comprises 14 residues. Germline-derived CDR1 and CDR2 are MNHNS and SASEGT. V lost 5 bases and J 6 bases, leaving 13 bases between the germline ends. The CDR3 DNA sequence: TGTGCCAGCAGTTACTATCGGGGGCATGAAAAACTGTTTTTT. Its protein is CASSYYRGHEKLFF.

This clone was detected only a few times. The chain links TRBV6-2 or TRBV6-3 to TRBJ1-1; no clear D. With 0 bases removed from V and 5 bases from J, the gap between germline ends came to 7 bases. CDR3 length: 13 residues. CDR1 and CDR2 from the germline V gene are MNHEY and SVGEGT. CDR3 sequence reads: CASSYSGWTEAFF. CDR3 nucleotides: TGTGCCAGCAGTTACTCAGGGTGGACTGAAGCTTTCTTT.

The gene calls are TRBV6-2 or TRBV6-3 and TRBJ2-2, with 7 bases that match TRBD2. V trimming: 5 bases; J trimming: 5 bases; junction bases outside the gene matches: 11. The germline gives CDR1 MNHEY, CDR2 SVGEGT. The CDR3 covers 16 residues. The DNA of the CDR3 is TGTGCCAGCAGTGGATCTAGCGGAGAGAGAACCGGGGAGCTGTTTTTT. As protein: CASSGSSGERTGELFF.

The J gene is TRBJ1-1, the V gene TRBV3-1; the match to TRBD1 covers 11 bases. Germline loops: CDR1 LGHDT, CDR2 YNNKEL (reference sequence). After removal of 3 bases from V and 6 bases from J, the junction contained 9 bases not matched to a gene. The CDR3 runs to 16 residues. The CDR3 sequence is CASSHSGQGAISEAFF. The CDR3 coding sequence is TGTGCCAGCAGCCATAGCGGACAGGGGGCGATATCTGAAGCTTTCTTT.

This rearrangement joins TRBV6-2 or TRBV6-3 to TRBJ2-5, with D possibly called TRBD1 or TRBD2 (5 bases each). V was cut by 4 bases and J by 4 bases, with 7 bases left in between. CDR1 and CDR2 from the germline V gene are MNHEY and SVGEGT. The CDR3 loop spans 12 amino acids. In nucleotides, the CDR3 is TGTGCCAGCAGTTGGGGGAGAGAGACCCAGTACTTC. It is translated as CASSWGRETQYF.

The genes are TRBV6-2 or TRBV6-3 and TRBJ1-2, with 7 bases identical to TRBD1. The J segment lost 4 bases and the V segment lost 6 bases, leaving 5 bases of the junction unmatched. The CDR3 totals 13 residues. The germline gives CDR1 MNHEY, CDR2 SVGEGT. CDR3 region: CASRGTASYGYTF. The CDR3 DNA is TGTGCCAGCAGAGGGACAGCGAGCTATGGCTACACCTTC.

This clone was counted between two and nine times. CDR3 amino acids: CASIPGPVGISNQPQHF. Written as DNA, the CDR3 is TGTGCCAGCATCCCGGGACCGGTGGGAATTAGCAATCAGCCCCAGCATTTT. The chain employs TRBV12-3 or TRBV12-4 and TRBJ1-5, with D maybe TRBD1 (5 bases). V was shortened by 7 bases and J by 0 bases, with 19 bases between the two germline ends. The CDR3 runs to 17 residues.

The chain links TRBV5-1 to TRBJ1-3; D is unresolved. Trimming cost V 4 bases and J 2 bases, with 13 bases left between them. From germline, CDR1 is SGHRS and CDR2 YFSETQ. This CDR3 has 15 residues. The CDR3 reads CASSPNAGTGNTIYF. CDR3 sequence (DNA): TGCGCCAGCAGCCCAAACGCGGGGACTGGAAACACCATATATTTT.

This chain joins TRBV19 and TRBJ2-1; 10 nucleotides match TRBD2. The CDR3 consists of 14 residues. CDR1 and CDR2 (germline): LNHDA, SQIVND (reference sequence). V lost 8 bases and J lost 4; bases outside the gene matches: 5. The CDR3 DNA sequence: TGTGCCAGTGTTAGCGGGAGGCGGTACAATGAGCAGTTCTTC. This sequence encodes CASVSGRRYNEQFF.

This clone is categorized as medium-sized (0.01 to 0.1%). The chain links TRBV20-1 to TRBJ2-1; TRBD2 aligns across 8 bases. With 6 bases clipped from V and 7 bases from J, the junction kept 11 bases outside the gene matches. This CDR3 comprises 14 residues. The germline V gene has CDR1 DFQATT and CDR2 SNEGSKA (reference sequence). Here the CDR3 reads CSAGPMREVNEQFF. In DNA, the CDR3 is TGCAGTGCCGGGCCCATGCGGGAGGTGAATGAGCAGTTCTTC.

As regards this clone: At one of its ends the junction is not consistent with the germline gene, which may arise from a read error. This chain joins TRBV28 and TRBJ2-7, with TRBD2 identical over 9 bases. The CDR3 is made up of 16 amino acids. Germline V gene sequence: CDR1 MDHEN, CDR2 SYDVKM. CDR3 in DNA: TGTGCCAGCATTTTATATAGCGGGGGAACACTCTACGAGCAGTACTTC. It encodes CASILYSGGTLYEQYF.